These 18 T cell receptor beta chains were all obtained from the same sample, sequenced in a study of T cell responses to AZD1222 COVID-19 vaccine. The repertoire was sequenced with immunoSEQ multiplex PCR; TCRdb's copy has only in-frame clones and lacks some. The sample holds under 150,000 clones, 92% seen once. Here the sequenced sample was peripheral blood, taken on day 0 of AZD1222 vaccination. The source is an adult in good health.

The V call is TRBV15, the J call TRBJ2-7; TRBD1 agrees at 7 bases. Germline trimming cut 0 bases from V and 2 bases from J; bases unmatched to any gene: 4. CDR3 length: 15 residues. Germline V gene data show CDR1 as LNHNV and CDR2 as YYDKDF (reference sequence). CDR3 bases: TGTGCCACCAGCAGAGAAGGTCAGGGGGCCTACGAGCAGTACTTC. This codes for CATSREGQGAYEQYF.

This chain joins TRBV5-1 and TRBJ2-2; possibly TRBD2 for D (6 bases). CDR3 size: 18 residues. Trimming stripped 0 bases from V and 0 bases from J, with 15 bases between. Germline CDR1 is SGHRS and CDR2 is YFSETQ. The CDR3 nucleotides are TGCGCCAGCAGCTTGGGGGCCCCTAGCGAAACGAACACCGGGGAGCTGTTTTTT. Its protein product is CASSLGAPSETNTGELFF.

The chain couples TRBV4-2 to TRBJ2-5, with D unresolved. The germline gives CDR1 LGHNA, CDR2 YNFKEQ. Deletions cut 0 bases from V and 6 bases from J, with 8 bases between. The CDR3 extends over 13 amino acids. CDR3 nucleotides: TGTGCCAGCAGCCAAGATCAGGTTCAGACCCAGTACTTC. The encoded protein is CASSQDQVQTQYF.

The gene calls are TRBV5-1 and TRBJ2-3; the match to TRBD2 covers 13 bases. CDR1 SGHRS and CDR2 YFSETQ come from the germline V gene. The CDR3 is 16 residues long. V was clipped by 4 bases and J by 4 bases; unmatched bases: 6. The CDR3 sequence: CASSPTSGRVADTQYF. CDR3 nucleotides: TGCGCCAGCAGCCCCACTAGCGGGAGGGTTGCAGATACGCAGTATTTT.

V usage is TRBV4-1 and J usage is TRBJ2-7, with 8 bases matching TRBD1. This CDR3 region has 15 residues. Germline trimming cut 1 base from V and 2 bases from J; bases unmatched to any gene: 4. Germline assignment: CDR1 MGHRA and CDR2 YSYEKL. The CDR3 reads CASSQVDRETYEQYF. The CDR3 region has the DNA TGCGCCAGCAGCCAAGTGGACAGGGAAACCTACGAGCAGTACTTC.

V gene TRBV18 combines with J gene TRBJ1-4; D gene uncertain. The germline V gene encodes CDR1 KGHSH and CDR2 LQKENI. Between the trimmed V and J ends, which lost 3 bases and 8 bases, there was a span of 13 bases. This CDR3 is 14 amino acids long. The CDR3 DNA sequence: TGTGCCAGCTCACCGTCACAGTGGAACGAAAAACTGTTTTTT. Translation: CASSPSQWNEKLFF.

Here the CDR3 reads CASSTGPREKLFF. The CDR3 DNA reads TGTGCCAGCAGTACAGGACCCCGTGAAAAACTGTTTTTT. The chain recombines TRBV11-1 with TRBJ1-4, with D perhaps TRBD1 (5 bases). The CDR3 is 13 residues long. Germline V gives CDR1 SGHAT, CDR2 FQDESV (reference sequence). V was cut by 6 bases and J by 7 bases, with 12 bases left in between.

The J gene is TRBJ2-3, the V gene TRBV6-5; D gene uncertain. Trimming stripped 0 bases from V and 3 bases from J, with 13 bases between. The germline V gene encodes CDR1 MNHEY and CDR2 SVGAGI. This CDR3 contains 16 residues. The CDR3, as DNA: TGTGCCAGCAGTTACTCGACCGGAAGCCCTACAGATACGCAGTATTTT. This sequence encodes CASSYSTGSPTDTQYF.

This chain connects TRBV28 to TRBJ2-3; D may be TRBD1 (7 bases). V gave up 3 bases and J gave up 0 bases, with 13 bases separating them. Germline-derived CDR1 and CDR2 are MDHEN and SYDVKM. This CDR3 region has 16 residues. Written as DNA, the CDR3 is TGTGCCAGCAGTTTTGCCGCGGGACAGAGCACAGATACGCAGTATTTT. It is translated as CASSFAAGQSTDTQYF.

As to this clone: One end of the junction is discordant with germline, which a read error may explain. This chain connects TRBV11-2 to TRBJ1-1; no clear D. Germline V gene lookup returns CDR1 SGHAT and CDR2 FQNNGV. There are 14 residues in the CDR3. The CDR3 here is CASSLEGWGTEAFF. The CDR3 nucleotides are TGTGCCAGCAGTTTAGAGGGTTGGGGCACTGAAGCTTTCTTT.

V gene TRBV18 combines with J gene TRBJ2-6; D call uncertain. CDR3 length: 14 amino acids. Trimming shortened V by 4 bases and J by 4 bases, and 8 bases separated the two germline ends. CDR1 is KGHSH, CDR2 LQKENI, per germline. The CDR3 nucleotides are TGTGCCAGCTCACTAAACAAGGGGGCCAACGTCCTGACTTTC. It yields the protein CASSLNKGANVLTF.

The chain links TRBV5-1 to TRBJ1-4; 9 nucleotides agree with TRBD1. Trimming cost V 6 bases and J 2 bases; bases outside gene matches: 11. The germline V gene encodes CDR1 SGHRS and CDR2 YFSETQ. The CDR3 runs 17 residues. For the CDR3, the DNA is TGCGCCAGCAACCCCGGGACAGGGCAAAACACTAATGAAAAACTGTTTTTT. Translated, it gives CASNPGTGQNTNEKLFF.

As to this clone: The junction does not match germline at one end; this may be a read error. The DNA for the CDR3 is TGTGCTAGCAGCTTAAGAGGGAGCGGGGCCCGCCAAGAGACCCAGTACTTC. Amino acids: CASSLRGSGARQETQYF. The V gene is TRBV7-7, the J gene TRBJ2-5; TRBD2 aligns across 7 bases. The germline gives CDR1 SSHAT, CDR2 FNYEAQ (reference sequence). The CDR3 spans 17 residues.

The chain links TRBV3-1 (or the pseudogene TRBV3-2) to TRBJ1-1; D gene unclear. CDR3 size: 13 residues. Trimming removed 1 base from V and 8 bases from J, with 11 bases in between. The V gene's germline CDR1 is LGHDT and CDR2 YNNKEL (reference sequence). The CDR3 here is CASSQGSSFEAFF. The CDR3 nucleotides are TGTGCCAGCAGCCAAGGATCATCGTTCGAAGCTTTCTTT.

This chain links TRBV11-3 with TRBJ1-2; D ambiguous. CDR1 and CDR2 from the germline V gene are SGHNT and YENEEA. The CDR3 consists of 13 residues. The ends were cut back, 5 bases at V and 1 base at J, with 8 bases in the middle. This CDR3 reads CASSPRLNYGYTF. In DNA, the CDR3 is TGTGCCAGCAGCCCAAGGCTTAACTATGGCTACACCTTC.

The chain joins TRBV4-2 to TRBJ1-4; TRBD1 matches 7 bases. V lost 3 bases and J lost 4; bases outside the gene matches: 5. This CDR3 has 15 amino acids. The germline CDR1 and CDR2 sequences are LGHNA and YNFKEQ. The CDR3 DNA reads TGTGCCAGCAGCCAGTCTCCAGGGGGTAATGAAAAACTGTTTTTT. It yields the protein CASSQSPGGNEKLFF.

This chain connects TRBV14 to TRBJ1-3; D uncertain. CDR1 SGHDN and CDR2 FVKESK come from the germline V gene. The CDR3 runs to 16 residues. V lost 0 bases to trimming and J lost 0 bases, with 9 bases between them. CDR3 sequence: CASSQDKRVSGNTIYF. The CDR3, as DNA: TGTGCCAGCAGCCAAGACAAGCGCGTCTCTGGAAACACCATATATTTT.

This chain links TRBV12-3 or TRBV12-4 with TRBJ1-4; D is possibly TRBD1 (5 bases). Trimming cost V 7 bases and J 5 bases, with 8 bases left between them. This CDR3 is built from 12 residues. CDR3 region: CASMGLNEKLFF. In DNA form, the CDR3 reads TGTGCCAGCATGGGGCTGAATGAAAAACTGTTTTTT.